The sequence of this TCR beta chain was determined in a study of T cell responses to AZD1222 COVID-19 vaccine. As for the study in general: Second-dose timings of about 4 or about 12 weeks were pooled.

Notes on the study in general: Among vaccine-associated CD4 TCRs, coverage spanned spike, with dominance at 160-218 and 743-854. Repertoire sampling occurred only after the peak T cell response.

The data were produced by immunoSEQ multiplex PCR, yet TCRdb's version contains in-frame clones alone and is incomplete. The sample has about 110,000 clones; 87% are singletons. Worth noting for this clone: No antigen is known for it.

The sample here was peripheral blood, taken on day 0 of AZD1222 vaccination. The sequence came from an adult in good health.

CDR3 sequence: CASSEPQGGRGYTF. The CDR3 DNA reads TGCGCCAGCAGTGAACCACAAGGGGGTCGTGGCTACACCTTC. The V call is TRBV10-2, the J call TRBJ1-2, with TRBD1 as a possible D gene (6 bases). The CDR3 spans 14 residues. CDR1 and CDR2 from the germline V gene are WSHSY and SAAADI. Trimming shortened V by 3 bases and J by 7 bases, and 15 bases separated the two germline ends.